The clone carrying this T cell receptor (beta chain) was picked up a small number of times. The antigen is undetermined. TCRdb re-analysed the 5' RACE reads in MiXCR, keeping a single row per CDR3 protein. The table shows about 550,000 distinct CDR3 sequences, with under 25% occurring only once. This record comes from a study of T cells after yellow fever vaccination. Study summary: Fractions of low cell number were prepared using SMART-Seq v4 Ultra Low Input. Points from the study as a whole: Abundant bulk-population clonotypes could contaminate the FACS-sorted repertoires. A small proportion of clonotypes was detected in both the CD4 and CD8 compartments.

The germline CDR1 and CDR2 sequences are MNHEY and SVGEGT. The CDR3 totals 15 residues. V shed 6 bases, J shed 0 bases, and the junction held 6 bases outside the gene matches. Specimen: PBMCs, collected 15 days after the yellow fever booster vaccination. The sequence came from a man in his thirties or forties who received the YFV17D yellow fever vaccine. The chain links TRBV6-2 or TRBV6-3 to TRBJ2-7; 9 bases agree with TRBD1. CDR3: CASRPGQGNSYEQYF. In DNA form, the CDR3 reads TGTGCCAGCAGACCTGGACAGGGGAACTCCTACGAGCAGTACTTC.